This T cell receptor beta chain was retrieved from a study of cytotoxic CD8 clonotypes in ibrutinib-treated CLL. Study in general: Samples averaged around 280,000 productive templates and 94,082 productive rearrangements.

The CDR3 consists of 11 residues. The germline V gene has CDR1 SEHNR and CDR2 FQNEAQ (reference sequence). The V gene lost 6 bases and the J gene lost 8 bases, with 10 bases spanning the gap. The method was immunoSEQ multiplex PCR; TCRdb's version includes in-frame clones alone and lacks a portion of them. Of some 29,000 clones listed, more than 65% are singletons. Genomic DNA for TCR beta libraries, roughly 2 micrograms, came from cryopreserved PBMCs. About this clone itself: The antigen remains undetermined.

The study's findings and limits: Having risen at ibrutinib response, clonality had fallen back toward baseline by progression. Sustained-remission and progressing patients' sampling times differed.

The rearrangement joins TRBV7-9 to TRBJ1-1; TRBD1 is a possible D gene (5 bases). Sequenced material: PBMCs, taken after 24 months of ibrutinib treatment. This receptor was taken from a human donor with chronic lymphocytic leukemia. The CDR3 loop is CASSYGGEAFF. The CDR3, as DNA: TGTGCCAGCAGTTACGGGGGGGAAGCTTTCTTT.